The TCR beta chain described here comes from a study of neoadjuvant anti-PD-1 for oral cavity cancer. PBMC libraries mostly used roughly 460 ng of input genomic DNA, with six replicates per sample. Measured with immunoSEQ multiplex PCR; TCRdb has only the in-frame clones, and not every one. The table records 15,000 to 20,000 clones, about 67% of them present only once. Trimming shortened V by 4 bases and J by 0 bases, and 12 bases separated the two germline ends. There are 15 residues in the CDR3. Germline loops: CDR1 SGDLS, CDR2 YYNGEE. Patients had newly diagnosed, untreated stage II-IVA oral cavity squamous cell carcinoma. As concerns this clone: The antigen remains unidentified.

Study conclusions and caveats: After neoadjuvant nivolumab, PBMC T cell clonality was significantly higher in non-responders than responders. Each response group had just a few patients in TCR analyses.

The sample was PBMCs, taken before nivolumab (anti-PD-1) treatment. The chain recombines TRBV9 with TRBJ2-3; D is unresolved. This receptor was identified in a person between 40 and 79 years old with oral cavity squamous cell carcinoma. CDR3 nucleotides: TGTGCCAGCAGCCTTATGGTGGGGAGCACAGATACGCAGTATTTT. It encodes CASSLMVGSTDTQYF.